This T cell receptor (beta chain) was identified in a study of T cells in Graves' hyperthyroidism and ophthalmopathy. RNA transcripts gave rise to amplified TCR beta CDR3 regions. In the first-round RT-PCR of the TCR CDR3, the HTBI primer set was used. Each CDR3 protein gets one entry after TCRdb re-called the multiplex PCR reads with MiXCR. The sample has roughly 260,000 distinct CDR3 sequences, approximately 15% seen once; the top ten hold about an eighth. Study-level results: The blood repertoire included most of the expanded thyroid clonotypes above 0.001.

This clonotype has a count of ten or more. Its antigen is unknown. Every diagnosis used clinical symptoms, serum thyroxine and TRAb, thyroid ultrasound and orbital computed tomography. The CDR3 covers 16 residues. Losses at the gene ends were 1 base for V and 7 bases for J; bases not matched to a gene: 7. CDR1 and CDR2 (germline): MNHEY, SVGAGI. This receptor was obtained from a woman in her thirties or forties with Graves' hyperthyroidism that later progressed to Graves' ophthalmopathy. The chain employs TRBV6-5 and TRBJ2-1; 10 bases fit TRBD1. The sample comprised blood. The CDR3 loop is CASSYYFKGQGNEQFF. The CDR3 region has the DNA TGTGCCAGCAGTTACTATTTCAAGGGACAGGGGAATGAGCAGTTCTTC.